The 14 T cell receptor beta chains below come from one sample, sequenced in a study of blood T cell repertoires in COVID-19. This table comes from immunoSEQ multiplex PCR, and its TCRdb copy is limited to in-frame clones, with some not included. The sample includes around 250,000 clones, approximately 86% of them seen just once. The sequenced sample consisted of peripheral blood. Every receptor here comes from a human donor in a cohort sampled during active COVID-19.

This chain links TRBV4-1 with TRBJ2-7, with 7 positions matching TRBD2. The CDR3 runs to 13 residues. Per germline, CDR1 MGHRA and CDR2 YSYEKL. J was trimmed by 4 bases and V by 3 bases; bases with no gene match: 3. CDR3 coding DNA: TGCGCCAGCAGCCATCAGGGAGGGTACGAGCAGTACTTC. Its protein product is CASSHQGGYEQYF.

The genes are TRBV15 and TRBJ1-2; D may be TRBD1 (5 bases). Looked up from germline, CDR1 is LNHNV and CDR2 is YYDKDF (reference sequence). V was clipped by 1 base and J by 10 bases, with 13 bases between them. The CDR3 spans 13 residues. CDR3: CATSRGQGFDYTF. The DNA for the CDR3 is TGTGCCACCAGCAGAGGCCAGGGTTTTGACTACACCTTC.

The rearrangement links TRBV7-6 to TRBJ2-7; maybe TRBD1 (5 bases). V lost 1 base to trimming and J lost 2 bases, with 12 bases between them. The length of the CDR3 is 15 residues. Per germline, CDR1 SGHVS and CDR2 FNYEAQ. The CDR3 DNA reads TGTGCCAGCAGCTTAGAAGACAGAAATACCTACGAGCAGTACTTC. Translating gives CASSLEDRNTYEQYF.

This sequence joins TRBV6-5 and TRBJ1-2; perhaps TRBD1 as D (6 bases). Trimming stripped 8 bases from V and 4 bases from J, with 11 bases between. Germline V CDR1 and CDR2: MNHEY, SVGAGI. The CDR3 runs 12 residues. CDR3 region: CASGRGGYGYTF. CDR3 DNA sequence: TGTGCCAGCGGCAGGGGCGGCTATGGCTACACCTTC.

This chain connects TRBV19 to TRBJ2-3, with TRBD1 matching over 8 bases. With V trimmed by 8 bases and J by 6 bases, 13 bases remained unmatched. Germline CDR1 and CDR2: LNHDA and SQIVND (reference sequence). The CDR3 covers 15 residues. CDR3 loop: CASALRTGNVDTQYF. The CDR3, as DNA: TGTGCCAGTGCTCTAAGGACAGGGAATGTGGATACGCAGTATTTT.

The chain joins TRBV19 to TRBJ2-3; possibly TRBD2 for D (5 bases). Trimming pared 2 bases from V and 5 bases from J, leaving 14 bases between. The CDR3 covers 15 residues. The germline V gene has CDR1 LNHDA and CDR2 SQIVND (reference sequence). The CDR3 nucleotides read TGTGCCAGTAGTATATTGGGGAGCCGGGTAGATACGCAGTATTTT. Translating gives CASSILGSRVDTQYF.

The CDR3 protein is CASRGAGEADTQYF. The CDR3 coding sequence is TGTGCCAGCCGAGGAGCGGGAGAGGCAGATACGCAGTATTTT. The rearrangement joins TRBV6-5 to TRBJ2-3; 8 nucleotides line up with TRBD2. This CDR3 is built from 14 residues. V was pared by 8 bases and J by 4 bases, with 8 bases of the junction left unmatched. Looked up from germline, CDR1 is MNHEY and CDR2 is SVGAGI.

V is TRBV5-1 and J is TRBJ1-6; D is ambiguous. V was shortened by 0 bases and J by 11 bases, with 6 bases between the two germline ends. The CDR3 runs to 12 residues. Per germline, CDR1 SGHRS and CDR2 YFSETQ. CDR3 region: CASSLEGAPLHF. For the CDR3, the DNA is TGCGCCAGCAGCTTGGAGGGAGCACCCCTCCACTTT.

Comment on this clone: A junction end diverges from the germline sequence, so it may reflect a read error. The chain couples TRBV6-2 or TRBV6-3 to TRBJ1-1, with 7 bases fitting TRBD1. The CDR3 totals 12 residues. Germline loops: CDR1 MNHEY, CDR2 SVGEGT. The CDR3 sequence is CASSYSLGTVSF. CDR3 nucleotide sequence: TGTGCCAGCAGTTACTCGCTTGGGACAGTCTCTTTT.

The chain couples TRBV5-6 to TRBJ2-7; maybe TRBD2 (5 bases). The CDR3 is made up of 11 amino acids. The germline V and J ends were trimmed by 4 bases and 7 bases, with 9 bases remaining between them. Germline V lookup: CDR1 SGHDT, CDR2 YYEEEE. CDR3 nucleotide sequence: TGTGCCAGCAGCCTCCCGGGAGAGCAGTACTTC. Translated, it gives CASSLPGEQYF.

The chain carries TRBV19 and TRBJ1-5; maybe TRBD1 (5 bases). Deletions cut 2 bases from V and 2 bases from J, with 13 bases between. This CDR3 is built from 16 residues. The germline V gene encodes CDR1 LNHDA and CDR2 SQIVND (reference sequence). The chain's CDR3 is CASSIMEGARNQPQHF. The CDR3 DNA follows: TGTGCCAGTAGTATAATGGAAGGGGCCCGCAATCAGCCCCAGCATTTT.

The rearrangement links TRBV2 to TRBJ2-7; 9 nucleotides agree with TRBD2. V shed 6 bases and J 0 bases; nucleotides not matched to a gene: 6. The V gene's germline CDR1 is SNHLY and CDR2 FYNNEI. The length of the CDR3 is 15 residues. CDR3 in amino acids: CASRDRLAVSYEQYF. The CDR3 nucleotides are TGTGCCAGCAGGGATAGACTAGCGGTCTCCTACGAGCAGTACTTC.

This rearrangement joins TRBV3-1 (or the pseudogene TRBV3-2) to TRBJ1-2, with 8 positions matching TRBD1. J was trimmed by 1 base and V by 4 bases; bases with no gene match: 8. This CDR3 is 16 amino acids long. Germline-derived CDR1 and CDR2 are LGHDT and YNNKEL (reference sequence). Here the CDR3 reads CASSRLRTGNNYGYTF. CDR3 nucleotides: TGTGCCAGCAGCCGGCTCCGGACAGGGAATAACTATGGCTACACCTTC.

The chain links TRBV6-6 to TRBJ1-5; TRBD1 is a possible D gene (6 bases). This CDR3 comprises 16 residues. The V end lost 5 bases, the J end lost 1 base, and 15 bases lay between the germline ends. CDR1 and CDR2 from the germline V gene are MNHNY and SVGAGI (reference sequence). The CDR3 sequence: CASSHSRQVSNQPQHF. The CDR3 DNA follows: TGTGCCAGCAGTCATAGTAGACAGGTCAGCAATCAGCCCCAGCATTTT.